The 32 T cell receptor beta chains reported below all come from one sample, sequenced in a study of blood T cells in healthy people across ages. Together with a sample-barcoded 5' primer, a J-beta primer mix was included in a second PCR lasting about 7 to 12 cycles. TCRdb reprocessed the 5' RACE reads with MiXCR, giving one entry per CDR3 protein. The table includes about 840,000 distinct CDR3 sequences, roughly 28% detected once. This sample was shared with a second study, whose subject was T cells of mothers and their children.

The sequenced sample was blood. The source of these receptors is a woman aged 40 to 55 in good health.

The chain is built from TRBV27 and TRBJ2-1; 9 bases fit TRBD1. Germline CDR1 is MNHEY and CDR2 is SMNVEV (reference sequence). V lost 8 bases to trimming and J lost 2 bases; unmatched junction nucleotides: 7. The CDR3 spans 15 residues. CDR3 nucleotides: TGTGCCAGCGGCACAACAGGGGGCCCCTACAATGAGCAGTTCTTC. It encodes CASGTTGGPYNEQFF.

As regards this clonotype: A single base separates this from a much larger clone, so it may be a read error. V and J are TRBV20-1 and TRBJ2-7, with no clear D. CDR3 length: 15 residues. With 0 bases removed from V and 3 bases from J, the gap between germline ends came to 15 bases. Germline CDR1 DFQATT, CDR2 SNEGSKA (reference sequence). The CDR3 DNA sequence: TGCAGTGCTAGAGAGGACGCCGGTGGTGTCTACGAGCAGTACTTC. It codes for CSAREDAGGVYEQYF.

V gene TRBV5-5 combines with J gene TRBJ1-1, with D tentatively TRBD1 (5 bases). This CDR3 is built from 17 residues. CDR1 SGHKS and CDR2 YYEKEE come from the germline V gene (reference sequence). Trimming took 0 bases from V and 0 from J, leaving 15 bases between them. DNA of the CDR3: TGTGCCAGCAGCTTGGAAATCGCCAGGGTGGTGAACACTGAAGCTTTCTTT. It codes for CASSLEIARVVNTEAFF. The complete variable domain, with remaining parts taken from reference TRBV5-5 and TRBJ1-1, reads DAGVTQSPTHLIKTRGQQVTLRCSPISGHKSVSWYQQVLGQGPQFIFQYYEKEERGRGNFPDRFSARQFPNYSSELNVNALLLGDSALYLCASSLEIARVVNTEAFFGQGTRLTVV.

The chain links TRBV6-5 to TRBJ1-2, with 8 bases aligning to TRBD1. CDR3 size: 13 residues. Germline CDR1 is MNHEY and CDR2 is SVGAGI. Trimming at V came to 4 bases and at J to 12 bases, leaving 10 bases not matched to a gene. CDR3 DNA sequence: TGTGCCAGCAGTTTCTCCGGGACAGGAGGGAACACCTTC. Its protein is CASSFSGTGGNTF.

CDR3 region: CASSESGGGTDTQYF. CDR3 DNA sequence: TGTGCCAGCAGTGAGTCAGGGGGAGGCACAGATACGCAGTATTTT. This chain connects TRBV2 to TRBJ2-3, with 7 bases that match TRBD1. CDR3 size: 15 residues. CDR1 and CDR2 from the germline V gene are SNHLY and FYNNEI. Germline trimming cut 3 bases from V and 1 base from J; bases unmatched to any gene: 4.

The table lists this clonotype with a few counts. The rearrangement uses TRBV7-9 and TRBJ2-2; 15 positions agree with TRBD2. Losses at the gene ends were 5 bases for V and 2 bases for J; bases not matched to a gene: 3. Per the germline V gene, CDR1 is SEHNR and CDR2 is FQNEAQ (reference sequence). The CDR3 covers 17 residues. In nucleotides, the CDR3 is TGTGCCAGCAGCCTGGGACTAGCGGGGGGCAACACCGGGGAGCTGTTTTTT. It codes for CASSLGLAGGNTGELFF.

The DNA of the CDR3 is TGCGCCAGCAGCCCCCTTCCGGTTATAAGAAACACCATATATTTT. It specifies CASSPLPVIRNTIYF. The chain couples TRBV4-1 to TRBJ1-3, with D hard to call. CDR1 is MGHRA and CDR2 is YSYEKL in the germline V gene. Trimming pared 4 bases from V and 5 bases from J, leaving 15 bases between. The CDR3 runs 15 residues.

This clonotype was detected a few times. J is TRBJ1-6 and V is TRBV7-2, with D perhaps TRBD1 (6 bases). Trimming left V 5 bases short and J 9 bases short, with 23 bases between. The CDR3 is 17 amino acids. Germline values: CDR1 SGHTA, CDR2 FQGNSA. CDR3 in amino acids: CASSRRAGGGAGSPLHF. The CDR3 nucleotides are TGTGCCAGCAGCCGAAGAGCCGGCGGGGGGGCAGGTTCACCCCTCCACTTT.

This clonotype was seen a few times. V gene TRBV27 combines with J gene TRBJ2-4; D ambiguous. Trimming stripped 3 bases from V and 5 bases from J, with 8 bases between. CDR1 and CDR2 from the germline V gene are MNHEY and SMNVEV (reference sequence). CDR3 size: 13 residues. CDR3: CASSFGQENIQYF. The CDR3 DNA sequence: TGTGCCAGCAGTTTTGGCCAGGAAAACATTCAGTACTTC.

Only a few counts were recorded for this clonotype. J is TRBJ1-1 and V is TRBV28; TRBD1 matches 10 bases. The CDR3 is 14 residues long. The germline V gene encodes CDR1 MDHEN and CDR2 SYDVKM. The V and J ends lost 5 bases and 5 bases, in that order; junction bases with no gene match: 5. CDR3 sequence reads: CASSPGTGVTEAFF. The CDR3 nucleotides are TGTGCCAGCAGTCCCGGGACAGGGGTGACTGAAGCTTTCTTT.

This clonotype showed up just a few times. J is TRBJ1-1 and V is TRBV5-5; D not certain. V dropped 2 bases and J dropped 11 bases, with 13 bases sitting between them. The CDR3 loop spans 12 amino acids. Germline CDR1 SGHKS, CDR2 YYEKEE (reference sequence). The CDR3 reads CASSFDSGRAFF. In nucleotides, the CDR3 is TGTGCCAGCAGCTTCGACTCCGGTCGGGCTTTCTTT. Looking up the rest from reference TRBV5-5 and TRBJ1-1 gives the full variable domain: DAGVTQSPTHLIKTRGQQVTLRCSPISGHKSVSWYQQVLGQGPQFIFQYYEKEERGRGNFPDRFSARQFPNYSSELNVNALLLGDSALYLCASSFDSGRAFFGQGTRLTVV.

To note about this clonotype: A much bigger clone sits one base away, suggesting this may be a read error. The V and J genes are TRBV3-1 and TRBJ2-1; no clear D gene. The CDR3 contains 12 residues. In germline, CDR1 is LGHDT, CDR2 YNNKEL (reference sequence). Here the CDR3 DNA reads TGTGCCGGCAGCCAAGCGCAGTATGAGCAGTTCTTC. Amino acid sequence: CAGSQAQYEQFF.

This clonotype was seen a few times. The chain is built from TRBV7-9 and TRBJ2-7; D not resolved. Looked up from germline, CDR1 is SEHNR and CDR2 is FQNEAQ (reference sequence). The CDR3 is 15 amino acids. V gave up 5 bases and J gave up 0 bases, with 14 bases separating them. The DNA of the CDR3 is TGTGCCAGCAGCGATGACAATTCATCCTCCTACGAGCAGTACTTC. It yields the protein CASSDDNSSSYEQYF.

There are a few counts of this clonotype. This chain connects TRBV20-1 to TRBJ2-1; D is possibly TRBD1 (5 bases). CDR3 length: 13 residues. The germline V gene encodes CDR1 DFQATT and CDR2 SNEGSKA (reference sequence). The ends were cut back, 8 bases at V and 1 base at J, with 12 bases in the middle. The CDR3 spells CSTSRASYNEQFF. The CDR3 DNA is TGCAGTACCAGCAGGGCTTCCTACAATGAGCAGTTCTTC.

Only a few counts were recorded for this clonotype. The CDR3 region is CASSWDRGDEQFF. The CDR3 nucleotides are TGTGCCAGCAGTTGGGACAGGGGCGATGAGCAGTTCTTC. The rearrangement links TRBV11-1 to TRBJ2-1; 10 bases are shared with TRBD1. The trim removed 6 bases at V and 8 bases at J, leaving 4 bases unmatched. CDR1 is SGHAT, CDR2 FQDESV, per germline (reference sequence). The CDR3 extends over 13 amino acids.

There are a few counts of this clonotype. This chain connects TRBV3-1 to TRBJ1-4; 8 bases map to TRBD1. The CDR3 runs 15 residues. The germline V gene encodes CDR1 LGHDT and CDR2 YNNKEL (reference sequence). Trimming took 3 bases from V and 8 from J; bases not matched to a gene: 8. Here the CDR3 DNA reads TGTGCCAGCAGCCATACCGGACAGGGCGGGGAAAAACTGTTTTTT. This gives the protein CASSHTGQGGEKLFF.

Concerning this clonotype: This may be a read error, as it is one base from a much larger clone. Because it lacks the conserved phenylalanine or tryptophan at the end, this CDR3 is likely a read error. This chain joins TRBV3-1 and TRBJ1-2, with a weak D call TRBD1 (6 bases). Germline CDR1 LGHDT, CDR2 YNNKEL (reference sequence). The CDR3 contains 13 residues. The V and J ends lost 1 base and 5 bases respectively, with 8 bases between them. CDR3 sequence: CASSQGGAYGYTL. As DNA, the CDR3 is TGTGCCAGCAGCCAAGGGGGGGCGTATGGCTACACCCTC.

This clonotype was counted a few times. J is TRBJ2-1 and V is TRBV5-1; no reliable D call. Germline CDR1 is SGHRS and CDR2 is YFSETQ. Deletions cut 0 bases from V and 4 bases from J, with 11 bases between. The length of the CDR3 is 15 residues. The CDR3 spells CASSLDPARYNEQFF. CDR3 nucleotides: TGCGCCAGCAGCTTGGATCCAGCCCGGTACAATGAGCAGTTCTTC.

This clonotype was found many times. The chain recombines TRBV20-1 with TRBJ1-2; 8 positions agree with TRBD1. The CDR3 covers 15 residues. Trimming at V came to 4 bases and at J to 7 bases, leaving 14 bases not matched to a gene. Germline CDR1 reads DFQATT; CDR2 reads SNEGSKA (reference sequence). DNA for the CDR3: TGCAGTGCTAAACCTCTTGGACAGGGCGGTGGTGGCTACACCTTC. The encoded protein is CSAKPLGQGGGGYTF.

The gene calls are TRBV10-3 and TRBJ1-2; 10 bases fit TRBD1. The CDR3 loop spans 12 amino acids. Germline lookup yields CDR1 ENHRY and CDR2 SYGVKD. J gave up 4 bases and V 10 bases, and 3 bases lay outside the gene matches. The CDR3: CATRTGGYGYTF. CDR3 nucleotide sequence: TGTGCCACCCGGACAGGGGGCTATGGCTACACCTTC.

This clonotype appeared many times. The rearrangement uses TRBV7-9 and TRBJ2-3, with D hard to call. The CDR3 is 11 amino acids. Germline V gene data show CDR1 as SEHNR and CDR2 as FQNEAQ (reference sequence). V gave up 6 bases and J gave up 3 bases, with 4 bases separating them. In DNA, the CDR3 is TGTGCCAGCAGTATGACAGATACGCAGTATTTT. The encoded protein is CASSMTDTQYF.

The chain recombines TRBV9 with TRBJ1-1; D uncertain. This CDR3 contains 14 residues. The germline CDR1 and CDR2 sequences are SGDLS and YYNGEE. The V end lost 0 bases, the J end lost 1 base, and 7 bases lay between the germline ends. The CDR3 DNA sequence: TGTGCCAGCAGCGTAGAAGGAGGGAACACTGAAGCTTTCTTT. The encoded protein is CASSVEGGNTEAFF.

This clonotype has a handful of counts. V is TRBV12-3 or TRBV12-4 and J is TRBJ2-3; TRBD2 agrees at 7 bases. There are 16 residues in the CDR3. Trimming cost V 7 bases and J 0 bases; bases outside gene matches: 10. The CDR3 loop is CASTPRDYSSTDTQYF. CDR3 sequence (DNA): TGTGCCAGCACCCCGAGGGACTACTCTAGCACAGATACGCAGTATTTT.

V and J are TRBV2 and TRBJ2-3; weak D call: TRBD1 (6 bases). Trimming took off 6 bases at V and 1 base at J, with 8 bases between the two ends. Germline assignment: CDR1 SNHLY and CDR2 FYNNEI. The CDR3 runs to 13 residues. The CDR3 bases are TGTGCCAGCAGCGGACAGCGCACAGATACGCAGTATTTT. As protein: CASSGQRTDTQYF.

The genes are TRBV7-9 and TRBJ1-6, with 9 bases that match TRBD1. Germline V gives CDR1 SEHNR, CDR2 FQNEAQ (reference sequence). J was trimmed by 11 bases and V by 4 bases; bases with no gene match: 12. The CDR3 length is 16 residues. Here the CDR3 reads CASSSTGTGFGPPLHF. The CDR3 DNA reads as TGTGCCAGCAGCTCCACCGGGACAGGGTTCGGCCCACCCCTCCACTTT.

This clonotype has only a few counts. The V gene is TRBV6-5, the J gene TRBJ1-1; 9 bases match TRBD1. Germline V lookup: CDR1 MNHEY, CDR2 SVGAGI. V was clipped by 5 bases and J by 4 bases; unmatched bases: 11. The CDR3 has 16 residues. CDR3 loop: CASSPDRGSRVTEAFF. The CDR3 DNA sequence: TGTGCCAGCAGTCCGGACAGGGGCAGCCGAGTCACTGAAGCTTTCTTT.

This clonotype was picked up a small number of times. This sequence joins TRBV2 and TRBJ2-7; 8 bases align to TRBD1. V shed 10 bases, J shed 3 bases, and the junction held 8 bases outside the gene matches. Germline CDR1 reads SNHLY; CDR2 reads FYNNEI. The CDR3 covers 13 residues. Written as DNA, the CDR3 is TGTGCCACCGCGACAGGGGAGTACTACGAGCAGTACTTC. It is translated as CATATGEYYEQYF.

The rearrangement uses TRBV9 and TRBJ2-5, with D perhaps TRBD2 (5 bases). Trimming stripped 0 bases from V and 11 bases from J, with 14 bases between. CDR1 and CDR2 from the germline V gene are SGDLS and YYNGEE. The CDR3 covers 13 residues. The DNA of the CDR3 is TGTGCCAGCAGCGTAGAAGAGGGCACTGAGCAGTACTTC. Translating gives CASSVEEGTEQYF.

The CDR3 reads CASSLSGGSTEAFF. Here the CDR3 DNA reads TGTGCCAGCAGCTTGTCAGGGGGGAGCACTGAAGCTTTCTTT. The chain recombines TRBV5-5 with TRBJ1-1, with 7 bases fitting TRBD1. CDR3 length equals 14 residues. The V gene's germline CDR1 is SGHKS and CDR2 YYEKEE (reference sequence). Trimming removed 1 base from V and 4 bases from J; junction bases left unmatched: 4.

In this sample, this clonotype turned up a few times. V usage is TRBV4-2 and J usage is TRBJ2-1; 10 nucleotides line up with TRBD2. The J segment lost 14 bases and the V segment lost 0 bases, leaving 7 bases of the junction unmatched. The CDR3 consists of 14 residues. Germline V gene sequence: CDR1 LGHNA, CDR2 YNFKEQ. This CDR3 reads CASSQDRDLAGEFF. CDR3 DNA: TGTGCCAGCAGCCAAGATCGGGATCTAGCGGGGGAGTTCTTC.

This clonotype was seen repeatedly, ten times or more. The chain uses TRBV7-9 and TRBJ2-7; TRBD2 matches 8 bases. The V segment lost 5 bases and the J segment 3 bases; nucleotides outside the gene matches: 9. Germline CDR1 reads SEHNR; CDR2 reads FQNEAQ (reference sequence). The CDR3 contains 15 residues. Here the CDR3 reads CASSISGGPGYEQYF. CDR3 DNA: TGTGCCAGCAGCATTTCGGGGGGGCCTGGCTACGAGCAGTACTTC.

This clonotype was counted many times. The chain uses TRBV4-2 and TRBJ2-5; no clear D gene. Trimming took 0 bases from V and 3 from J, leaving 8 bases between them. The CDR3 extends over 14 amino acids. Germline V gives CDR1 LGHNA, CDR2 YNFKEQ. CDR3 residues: CASSQDGWEETQYF. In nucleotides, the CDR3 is TGTGCCAGCAGCCAAGACGGCTGGGAAGAGACCCAGTACTTC.